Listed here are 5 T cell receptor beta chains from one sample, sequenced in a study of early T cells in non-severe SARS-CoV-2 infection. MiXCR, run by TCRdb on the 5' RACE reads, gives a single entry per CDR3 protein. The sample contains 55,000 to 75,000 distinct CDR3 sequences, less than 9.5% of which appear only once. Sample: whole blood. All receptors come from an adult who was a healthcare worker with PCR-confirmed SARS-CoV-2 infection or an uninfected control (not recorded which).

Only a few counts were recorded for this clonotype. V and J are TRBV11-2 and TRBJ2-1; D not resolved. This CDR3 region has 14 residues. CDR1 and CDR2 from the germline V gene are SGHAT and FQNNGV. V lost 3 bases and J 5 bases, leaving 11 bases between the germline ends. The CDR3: CASSFPTSNNEQFF. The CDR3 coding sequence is TGTGCCAGCAGCTTTCCCACCAGCAACAATGAGCAGTTCTTC.

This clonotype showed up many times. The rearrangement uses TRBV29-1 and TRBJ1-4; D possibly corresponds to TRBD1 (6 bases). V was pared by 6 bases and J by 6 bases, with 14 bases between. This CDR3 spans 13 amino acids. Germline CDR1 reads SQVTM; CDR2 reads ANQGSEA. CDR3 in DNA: TGCAGCGTAGCACAGGGATTCGATGAAAAACTGTTTTTT. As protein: CSVAQGFDEKLFF.

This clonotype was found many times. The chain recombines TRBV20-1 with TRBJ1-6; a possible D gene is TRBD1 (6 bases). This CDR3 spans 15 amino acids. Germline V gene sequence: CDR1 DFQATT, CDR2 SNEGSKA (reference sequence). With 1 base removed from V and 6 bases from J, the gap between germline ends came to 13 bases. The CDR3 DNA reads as TGCAGTGCTAGAGTACAGGGCTGGGGTAATTCACCCCTCCACTTT. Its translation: CSARVQGWGNSPLHF.

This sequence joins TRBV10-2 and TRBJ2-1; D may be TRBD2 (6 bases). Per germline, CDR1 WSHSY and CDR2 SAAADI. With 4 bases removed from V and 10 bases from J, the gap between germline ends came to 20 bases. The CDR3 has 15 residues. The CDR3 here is CASSGGGTLAGEQFF. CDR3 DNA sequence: TGCGCCAGCAGTGGGGGCGGGACCCTAGCAGGGGAGCAGTTCTTC.

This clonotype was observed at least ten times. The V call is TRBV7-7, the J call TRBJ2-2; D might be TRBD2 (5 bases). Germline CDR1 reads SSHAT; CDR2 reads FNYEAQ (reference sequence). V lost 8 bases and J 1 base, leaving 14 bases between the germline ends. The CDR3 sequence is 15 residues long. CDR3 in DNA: TGTGCCAGCGAGCGCGGGTCCATGAACACCGGGGAGCTGTTTTTT. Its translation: CASERGSMNTGELFF.